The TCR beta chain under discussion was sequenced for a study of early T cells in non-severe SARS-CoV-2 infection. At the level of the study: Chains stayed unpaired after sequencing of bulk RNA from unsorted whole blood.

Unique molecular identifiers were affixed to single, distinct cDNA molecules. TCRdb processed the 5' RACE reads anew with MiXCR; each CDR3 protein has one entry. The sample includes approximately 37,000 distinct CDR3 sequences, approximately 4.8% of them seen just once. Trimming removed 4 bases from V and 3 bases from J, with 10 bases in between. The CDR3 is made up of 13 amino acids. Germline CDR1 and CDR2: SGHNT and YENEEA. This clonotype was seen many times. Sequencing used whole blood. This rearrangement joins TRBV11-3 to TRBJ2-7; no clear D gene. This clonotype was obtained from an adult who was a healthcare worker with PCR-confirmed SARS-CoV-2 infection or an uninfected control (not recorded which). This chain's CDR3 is CASSSLPGYEQYF. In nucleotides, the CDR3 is TGTGCCAGCAGCTCCCTTCCGGGCTACGAGCAGTACTTC.